This T cell receptor (beta chain) is drawn from a study of T cell responses to AZD1222 COVID-19 vaccine. CDR1 and CDR2 (germline): SGDLS, YYNGEE. The CDR3 length is 16 residues. Trimming stripped 0 bases from V and 8 bases from J, with 20 bases between. Second-dose intervals near 4 or 12 weeks were combined. The protocol was immunoSEQ multiplex PCR, while the TCRdb copy is restricted to in-frame clones and leaves out a portion. Here the sample spans about 140,000 clones, 70% to 90% being singletons. The receptor comes from an adult who received the AZD1222 COVID-19 vaccine. The sequencing used peripheral blood, collected 28 days after the second AZD1222 dose. The rearrangement joins TRBV9 to TRBJ1-2; tentative D call: TRBD1 (5 bases). The chain's CDR3 is CASSVEGLQGNWGYTF. The DNA for the CDR3 is TGTGCCAGCAGCGTAGAAGGGCTCCAGGGTAACTGGGGCTACACCTTC.